Shown below are 25 T cell receptor beta chains from a single sample sequenced in a study of cytomegalovirus exposure and HLA in healthy donors. Researchers ran the PCR with 60 Vbeta and 13 Jbeta primers. Sequencing was performed with immunoSEQ multiplex PCR; in TCRdb, only in-frame clones are kept and a portion is missing. Altogether over 80,000 clones are present, roughly 80% being singletons, with the ten largest covering around 3.7%. The specimen sequenced was PBMCs. Receptor source: a man aged 25 to 40 in good health and CMV-seropositive.

V gene TRBV7-2 combines with J gene TRBJ1-5; the D gene is possibly TRBD1 (5 bases). Between the trimmed V and J ends, which lost 5 bases and 1 base, there was a span of 9 bases. Germline V gene lookup returns CDR1 SGHTA and CDR2 FQGNSA. CDR3 length equals 14 residues. The CDR3, as DNA: TGTGCCAGCAGCCCCGGGGGGAGCAATCAGCCCCAGCATTTT. Protein product: CASSPGGSNQPQHF.

In nucleotides, the CDR3 is TGTGCCAGCAGCCAGGGAAACATTCAGTACTTC. Protein sequence: CASSQGNIQYF. The chain joins TRBV7-2 to TRBJ2-4; the D gene is possibly TRBD1 (5 bases). This CDR3 comprises 11 residues. The germline CDR1 and CDR2 sequences are SGHTA and FQGNSA. The V end was cut by 5 bases, the J end by 6 bases, with 5 bases between.

The chain employs TRBV30 and TRBJ2-7; 7 nucleotides align to TRBD2. The V segment lost 3 bases and the J segment 4 bases; nucleotides outside the gene matches: 12. Germline values: CDR1 GTSNPN, CDR2 SVGIG (reference sequence). This CDR3 comprises 15 residues. The CDR3 spells CAWSGGGPGRYEQYF. In DNA, the CDR3 is TGTGCCTGGAGCGGGGGAGGGCCAGGTCGGTACGAGCAGTACTTC.

The J gene is TRBJ2-3, the V gene TRBV30; 7 positions match TRBD2. The CDR3 totals 16 residues. V lost 0 bases, J lost 4 bases, and 10 bases stayed unmatched. Germline lookup yields CDR1 GTSNPN and CDR2 SVGIG (reference sequence). The CDR3 protein is CAWSVFLAARPDTQYF. The CDR3 DNA sequence: TGTGCCTGGAGTGTATTTCTAGCGGCAAGACCAGATACGCAGTATTTT. The full variable domain, with the rest looked up from reference TRBV30 and TRBJ2-3, is SQTIHQWPATLVQPVGSPLSLECTVEGTSNPNLYWYRQAAGRGLQLLFYSVGIGQISSEVPQNLSASRPQDRQFILSSKKLLLSDSGFYLCAWSVFLAARPDTQYFGPGTRLTVL.

Only a few counts were recorded for this clone. This CDR3 is CASSSEQVRNTIYF. The CDR3 region has the DNA TGTGCCAGCTCATCCGAACAGGTTCGAAACACCATATATTTT. V and J are TRBV18 and TRBJ1-3, with D perhaps matching TRBD1 (5 bases). Germline CDR1 reads KGHSH; CDR2 reads LQKENI. The V end was cut by 5 bases, the J end by 5 bases, with 13 bases between. The CDR3 covers 14 residues.

This chain links TRBV20-1 with TRBJ1-2, with D possibly TRBD1 on 6 matching bases. Between the trimmed V and J ends, which lost 5 bases and 6 bases, there was a span of 10 bases. Germline values: CDR1 DFQATT, CDR2 SNEGSKA (reference sequence). This CDR3 is 11 amino acids long. The CDR3 sequence is CSARDRNGYTF. Written as DNA, the CDR3 is TGCAGTGCTCGTGACAGGAATGGCTACACCTTC.

The chain is built from TRBV7-2 and TRBJ2-1; tentative D call: TRBD2 (6 bases). CDR1 and CDR2 from the germline V gene are SGHTA and FQGNSA. Trimming shortened V by 3 bases and J by 4 bases, and 10 bases separated the two germline ends. The CDR3 extends over 14 amino acids. This CDR3 reads CASSFGTHYNEQFF. The DNA of the CDR3 is TGTGCCAGCAGCTTCGGGACTCATTACAATGAGCAGTTCTTC. Combining the CDR3 with reference TRBV7-2 and TRBJ2-1 gives the whole variable domain GAGVSQSPSNKVTEKGKDVELRCDPISGHTALYWYRQSLGQGLEFLIYFQGNSAPDKSGLPSDRFSAERTGGSVSTLTIQRTQQEDSAVYLCASSFGTHYNEQFFGPGTRLTVL.

This clone appeared a few times. This sequence joins TRBV30 and TRBJ2-7, with 10 bases identical to TRBD1. The CDR3 runs 13 residues. Unmatched junction bases numbered 7, after V lost 7 bases and J lost 4 bases. Germline assignment: CDR1 GTSNPN and CDR2 SVGIG (reference sequence). The CDR3 loop is CASSGTGVYEQYF. The CDR3 DNA is TGTGCCTCTTCCGGGACAGGGGTATACGAGCAGTACTTC. The full variable domain, its missing parts supplied by reference TRBV30 and TRBJ2-7, is SQTIHQWPATLVQPVGSPLSLECTVEGTSNPNLYWYRQAAGRGLQLLFYSVGIGQISSEVPQNLSASRPQDRQFILSSKKLLLSDSGFYLCASSGTGVYEQYFGPGTRLTVT.

J is TRBJ1-1 and V is TRBV29-1; D might be TRBD1 (5 bases). The V end lost 2 bases, the J end lost 0 bases, and 13 bases lay between the germline ends. CDR3 size: 15 residues. The germline CDR1 and CDR2 sequences are SQVTM and ANQGSEA. CDR3 in amino acids: CSVERARGMNTEAFF. The CDR3 nucleotides are TGCAGCGTTGAAAGGGCAAGGGGCATGAACACTGAAGCTTTCTTT.

The chain recombines TRBV27 with TRBJ1-1; 9 bases line up with TRBD1. Germline CDR1 MNHEY, CDR2 SMNVEV (reference sequence). This CDR3 region has 14 residues. V shed 3 bases, J shed 6 bases, and the junction held 5 bases outside the gene matches. The CDR3: CASSFTGGSAEAFF. The CDR3 bases are TGTGCCAGCAGTTTTACAGGGGGCAGCGCTGAAGCTTTCTTT.

The J gene is TRBJ1-1, the V gene TRBV27, with D possibly matching TRBD1 (6 bases). CDR3 length equals 15 residues. V was pared by 1 base and J by 1 base, with 10 bases between. The germline gives CDR1 MNHEY, CDR2 SMNVEV (reference sequence). The CDR3 is CASSLLRGGNTEAFF. The CDR3 DNA reads TGTGCCAGCAGTTTATTGAGGGGGGGGAACACTGAAGCTTTCTTT.

The rearrangement links TRBV5-1 to TRBJ2-7, with TRBD1 identical over 7 bases. The length of the CDR3 is 14 residues. Looked up from germline, CDR1 is SGHRS and CDR2 is YFSETQ. J was trimmed by 0 bases and V by 6 bases; bases with no gene match: 6. CDR3: CASKPAGGSYEQYF. DNA of the CDR3: TGCGCCAGCAAACCCGCAGGGGGCTCCTACGAGCAGTACTTC.

The rearrangement links TRBV7-2 to TRBJ2-7; 10 bases agree with TRBD2. Germline CDR1 and CDR2: SGHTA and FQGNSA. V shed 2 bases and J 1 base; nucleotides not matched to a gene: 2. The CDR3 has 15 amino acids. The CDR3, as DNA: TGTGCCAGCAGCTTACGTAGCGGGAGGTCCTACGAGCAGTACTTC. Protein: CASSLRSGRSYEQYF.

J is TRBJ2-2 and V is TRBV18, with D maybe TRBD2 (5 bases). This CDR3 has 16 amino acids. Germline CDR1 KGHSH, CDR2 LQKENI. The germline V and J ends were trimmed by 1 base and 0 bases, with 9 bases remaining between them. This chain's CDR3 is CASSPRLEANTGELFF. DNA of the CDR3: TGTGCCAGCTCACCACGGCTGGAGGCGAACACCGGGGAGCTGTTTTTT. The full variable domain, in which reference TRBV18 and TRBJ2-2 provide the parts outside the CDR3, is NAGVMQNPRHLVRRRGQEARLRCSPMKGHSHVYWYRQLPEEGLKFMVYLQKENIIDESGMPKERFSAEFPKEGPSILRIQQVVRGDSAAYFCASSPRLEANTGELFFGEGSRLTVL.

The rearrangement uses TRBV27 and TRBJ2-5; 14 bases match TRBD2. CDR3 length equals 16 residues. Germline CDR1 MNHEY, CDR2 SMNVEV (reference sequence). Germline trimming cut 0 bases from V and 5 bases from J; bases unmatched to any gene: 2. The CDR3 here is CASSLSWTSGRETQYF. CDR3 nucleotides: TGTGCCAGCAGTTTATCGTGGACTAGCGGGAGGGAGACCCAGTACTTC.

The J gene is TRBJ1-5, the V gene TRBV27, with TRBD1 as a possible D gene (5 bases). V lost 6 bases and J 2 bases, leaving 11 bases between the germline ends. The CDR3 runs 14 residues. Looked up from germline, CDR1 is MNHEY and CDR2 is SMNVEV (reference sequence). The CDR3 region has the DNA TGTGCCAGCAGGCAGGGCAGGGGCAATCAGCCCCAGCATTTT. This codes for CASRQGRGNQPQHF.

CDR3 loop: CASSRSPGANQPQHF. The CDR3 DNA follows: TGTGCCAGCAGCAGATCTCCAGGGGCAAATCAGCCCCAGCATTTT. V usage is TRBV9 and J usage is TRBJ1-5; TRBD1 might be the D (6 bases). Trimming cost V 4 bases and J 4 bases, with 15 bases left between them. In germline, CDR1 is SGDLS, CDR2 YYNGEE. The CDR3 contains 15 residues.

This sequence joins TRBV11-3 and TRBJ1-5, with a tentative D call TRBD1 (5 bases). Trimming took off 5 bases at V and 6 bases at J, with 11 bases between the two ends. CDR1 and CDR2 from the germline V gene are SGHNT and YENEEA. The CDR3 runs to 13 residues. The CDR3 coding sequence is TGTGCCAGCAGCCCAATTGGGGCTCAGCCCCAGCATTTT. It translates to CASSPIGAQPQHF.

V usage is TRBV6-5 and J usage is TRBJ2-7; D perhaps matches TRBD2 (6 bases). V was shortened by 7 bases and J by 2 bases, with 15 bases between the two germline ends. Germline values: CDR1 MNHEY, CDR2 SVGAGI. This CDR3 has 14 amino acids. The CDR3 DNA is TGTGCCAGCACCGCCGACGGGAGAACCTACGAGCAGTACTTC. It specifies CASTADGRTYEQYF.

The chain links TRBV6-4 to TRBJ2-1, with TRBD2 matching 7 bases. Germline CDR1 reads MRHNA; CDR2 reads SNTAGT. There are 14 residues in the CDR3. V shed 8 bases, J shed 3 bases, and the junction held 7 bases outside the gene matches. CDR3 nucleotide sequence: TGTGCCAGCGCTGAGCGGGGCCGCTACAATGAGCAGTTCTTC. Its translation: CASAERGRYNEQFF.

DNA of the CDR3: TGTGCCAGCTCACCACTGGGTCTAGCGGGAGGAAATGAGCAGTTCTTC. This translates into CASSPLGLAGGNEQFF. The V call is TRBV18, the J call TRBJ2-1; 11 bases are shared with TRBD2. The CDR3 is 16 residues long. V gave up 1 base and J gave up 7 bases; unmatched junction bases: 6. CDR1 is KGHSH and CDR2 is LQKENI in the germline V gene.

V gene TRBV6-5 combines with J gene TRBJ1-4; maybe TRBD1 (6 bases). With 0 bases removed from V and 13 bases from J, the gap between germline ends came to 12 bases. Looked up from germline, CDR1 is MNHEY and CDR2 is SVGAGI. There are 13 residues in the CDR3. CDR3 DNA sequence: TGTGCCAGCAGTTACTCGAGTCAGGGGAGACTGTTTTTT. This translates into CASSYSSQGRLFF.

This chain links TRBV6-5 with TRBJ1-5; D unclear. V gave up 10 bases and J gave up 4 bases, with 11 bases separating them. From germline, CDR1 is MNHEY and CDR2 SVGAGI. CDR3 size: 12 residues. CDR3 region: CATGEGNQPQHF. As DNA, the CDR3 is TGTGCCACCGGGGAGGGTAATCAGCCCCAGCATTTT.

The chain is built from TRBV5-6 and TRBJ2-2; possible D gene TRBD2, 6 bases. Germline CDR1 reads SGHDT; CDR2 reads YYEEEE. The V end was cut by 9 bases, the J end by 3 bases, with 15 bases between. The CDR3 sequence is 14 residues long. Here the CDR3 reads CATTGRSYTGELFF. The CDR3 region has the DNA TGTGCCACAACGGGGAGGAGCTACACCGGGGAGCTGTTTTTT.

About this clone: The germline gene is not matched at one end of the junction; a read error may be the cause. V is TRBV7-9 and J is TRBJ2-1, with 11 bases lining up with TRBD2. Germline values: CDR1 SEHNR, CDR2 FQNEAQ (reference sequence). CDR3 length equals 17 residues. The CDR3 DNA reads as TGTTCCAGCAGCCCTTCCACTAGCGGGGGATTCTACAATGAGCAGTTCTTC. This gives the protein CSSSPSTSGGFYNEQFF.